This TCR beta chain was documented in a study of T cells expressing NK-cell markers. Study-level results: In a group of 5 to 7 donors, dominant NKG2C+ clonotypes represented about 1.0-7.5% of CD8+ T cells.

Reprocessing the 5' RACE reads, TCRdb reports a single entry for every CDR3 protein and omits DNA. The sample table includes some 410,000 distinct CDR3 sequences. Concerning this clonotype: Its target is not known.

The CDR3 length is 18 residues. Germline V gene lookup returns CDR1 SGHVS and CDR2 FNYEAQ. Sequences were obtained from blood T cells: a sorted CD56 or NKG2C T cell subset, CD4+ or CD8+ T cells, or bulk PBMC T cells (not recorded which). The sequence was obtained from a woman aged 18 to 69 in good health. This chain connects TRBV7-6 to TRBJ2-1; TCRdb returns TRBD2, unconfirmable since there is no DNA. CDR3: CASSISEGASGSANEQFF. Looking up the rest from reference TRBV7-6 and TRBJ2-1 gives the full variable domain: GAGVSQSPRYKVTKRGQDVALRCDPISGHVSLYWYRQALGQGPEFLTYFNYEAQQDKSGLPNDRFSAERPEGSISTLTIQRTEQRDSAMYRCASSISEGASGSANEQFFGPGTRLTVL.